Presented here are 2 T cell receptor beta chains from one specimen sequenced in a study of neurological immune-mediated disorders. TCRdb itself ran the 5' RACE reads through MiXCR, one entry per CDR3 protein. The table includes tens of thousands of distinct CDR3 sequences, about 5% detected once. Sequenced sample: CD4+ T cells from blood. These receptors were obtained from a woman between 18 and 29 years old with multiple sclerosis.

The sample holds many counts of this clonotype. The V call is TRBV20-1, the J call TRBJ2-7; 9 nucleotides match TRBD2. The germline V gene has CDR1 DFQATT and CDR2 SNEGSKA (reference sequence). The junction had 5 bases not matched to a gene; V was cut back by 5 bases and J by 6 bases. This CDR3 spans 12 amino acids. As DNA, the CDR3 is TGCAGTGCTCGGACTAGCGTGGCCGAGCAGTACTTC. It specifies CSARTSVAEQYF.

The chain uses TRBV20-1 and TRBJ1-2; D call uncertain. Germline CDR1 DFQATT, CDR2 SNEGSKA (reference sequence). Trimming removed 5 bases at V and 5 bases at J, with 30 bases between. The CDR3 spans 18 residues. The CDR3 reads CSASSVRIGEEVYYGYTF. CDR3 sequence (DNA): TGCAGTGCTTCCAGTGTGAGGATTGGGGAAGAAGTATATTATGGCTACACCTTC.